What follows describes a single T cell receptor beta chain. In this sample, this clonotype turned up many times. This clone's antigen is unknown. Per-nucleotide qualities are absent, and no much larger clonotype sits a single base away. The library was built by means of 5' RACE. Data came from an Illumina MiSeq. Using fastp trimming at Q25 and MiXCR clonotype assembly, TCRdb reanalyzed the public sequencing data and kept in-frame beta chains. Under each unique CDR3 protein, matching rows form one entry showing the most common genes and DNA. Here the sample has about 60,000 distinct CDR3 sequences; 15% to 20% occur a single time. The top ten hold approximately 4.8% of the sample. Spanning cysteine to phenylalanine, the CDR3 consists of 15 amino acids. Only the CDR3 DNA is retained, 45 bases long and in frame from the first base. CDR1 and CDR2 were assigned from the germline V gene as LGHNA and YSLEER. V is reduced by 2 bases and J by 4 bases, leaving a spacing of 11 bases between them.

This sample stems from a study of T cells of healthy individuals (dated by TCRdb to the late 2010s). Recombination joined TRBV4-3 with TRBJ2-2, with a tentative D gene TRBD2 over 5 matching bases. This receptor was taken from a human donor in good health. At the DNA level, the sequence is TGCGCCAGCAGCCAATCGGTACGGGGCACCGGGGAGCTGTTTTTT. Translated, it reads CASSQSVRGTGELFF.